This section outlines one T cell receptor beta chain sequence together with its context. This clone has just one count. This clone's antigen is unknown. No base-level quality is on record; no much larger clone is a single base apart. V lost 7 bases and J lost 4 bases; the stretch between them is 10 bases long. Its CDR3 holds 12 amino acids, cysteine through phenylalanine. Only CDR3 DNA is held: 36 bases, read in frame from base 1. CDR1 SGHNT and CDR2 YENEEA are derived from the germline V gene. This specimen comes from a study of radiotherapy plus CTLA-4 blockade in lung cancer (dated by TCRdb to between 2017 and 2018). Context from the whole study: Objective responses occurred in 18% of enrolled patients, and 30% to 35% achieved disease control.

The library was built by means of the immunoSEQ multiplex PCR assay. The clones in this table, taken by TCRdb from immuneACCESS, are in-frame only. Not every clone is retained; where verified, under half of the shortfall comes from an unresolved V gene, and the cause of the rest is unknown. Within this sample are approximately 80,000 clones, with roughly 74% of them counted one time only. Clones ranked in the top ten supply 9.9% of the sample. Focal radiation therapy combined with CTLA-4 blockade (ipilimumab) was tested in patients with chemo-refractory metastatic non-small-cell lung cancer. Findings and caveats that apply to the study as a whole: Increased serum interferon-beta after radiation, together with early dynamic changes in blood T cell clones, were reported to be the strongest predictors of response. After treatment with radiotherapy and ipilimumab, TCR clones that originated in tumors expanded in peripheral blood.

This receptor was obtained from a human donor with non-small cell lung cancer whose response to radiotherapy plus ipilimumab could not be evaluated. The sequence is built from TRBV11-3 and TRBJ1-2; too little of a D gene remains to name it. Sequenced here: peripheral blood, sampled from a patient treated with radiotherapy plus ipilimumab. The CDR3: CASIGVSYGYTF. The DNA sequence is as follows: TGTGCCAGCATCGGGGTTAGCTATGGCTACACCTTC.